This TCR beta chain was identified during a study of cytomegalovirus exposure and HLA in healthy donors. The length of the CDR3 is 13 residues. With 3 bases removed from V and 6 bases from J, the gap between germline ends came to 11 bases. Per germline, CDR1 SNHLY and CDR2 FYNNEI. Overall study results and limits: In an earlier analysis, most TCR beta V segments were productive about 87% or about 30% of the time. Researchers reported that three CMV-associated chains were confirmed in vitro as CMV antigen-specific.

Unrecorded immune exposures were likely, despite nominal health at sampling. This clone came up many times. Its antigen is undetermined. 13 Jbeta primers and 60 Vbeta primers were used for the PCR. Data came from immunoSEQ multiplex PCR; TCRdb stores just in-frame clones and leaves some out. The sample has around 130,000 clones; 81% are singletons. Sequences were obtained from PBMCs. The chain recombines TRBV2 with TRBJ1-1, with a possible D match to TRBD1 (6 bases). The receptor comes from a man aged 18 to 35 in good health and CMV-seronegative. Here the CDR3 DNA reads TGTGCCAGCAGTGATTGGACAGTCCCTGAAGCTTTCTTT. It translates to CASSDWTVPEAFF. Supplemented by reference TRBV2 and TRBJ1-1, the full variable domain reads EPEVTQTPSHQVTQMGQEVILRCVPISNHLYFYWYRQILGQKVEFLVSFYNNEISEKSEIFDDQFSVERPDGSNFTLKIRSTKLEDSAMYFCASSDWTVPEAFFGQGTRLTVV.